The present T cell receptor beta chain was sequenced within a study of PD-L1 blockade in urothelial cancer. Study-level information: Atezolizumab, begun by patients in about 2014, was given at 1,200 mg intravenously every 3 weeks. Prior chemotherapy ranged from 0 to 3 regimens per patient.

The diagnosis in patients was locally advanced or metastatic urothelial carcinoma. Clones were read by immunoSEQ multiplex PCR, and TCRdb kept only the in-frame ones, dropping some. The sample holds tens of thousands of clones, over 75% seen once. The sequence was collected from a man aged 40-50 years with urothelial cancer. The specimen was PBMCs, collected around atezolizumab (anti-PD-L1) treatment.

CDR3 sequence reads: CASSREGGDQPQHF. The CDR3 DNA reads TGTGCCAGCAGTCGGGAGGGAGGCGATCAGCCCCAGCATTTT. V gene TRBV9 combines with J gene TRBJ1-5; D ambiguous. This CDR3 contains 14 residues. CDR1 is SGDLS and CDR2 is YYNGEE in the germline V gene. Trimming removed 5 bases at V and 5 bases at J, with 14 bases between.